A selection of T cell receptor beta chains follows, all from one sample in a study of blood T cell repertoires in COVID-19. Sequencing was performed with immunoSEQ multiplex PCR; in TCRdb, only in-frame clones are kept and a portion is missing. The repertoire holds roughly 25,000 clones, with around 86% as singletons. Sample: peripheral blood. These receptors were taken from a woman at least 80 years old with acute or convalescent COVID-19. The CDR3 runs from the conserved cysteine through the conserved F or W. The order of the fields is clone size, V gene, CDR3 length, D gene, J gene, CDR3 DNA, CDR3 protein. The D gene is left open where the match is weak. The listing skips clone size in some rows; elsewhere it reads once, few, many or a size class.

size: NA; V: TRBV11-2; length: 14; D: TRBD1; J: TRBJ1-1; DNA: TGTGCCAGCAGCATCAAGACAGGGGTCACTGAAGCTTTCTTT; CDR3: CASSIKTGVTEAFF
size: once; V: TRBV6-5; length: 15; D: NA; J: TRBJ2-1; DNA: TGTGCCAGCAGTTACTCGAGAGGGTCCTACAATGAGCAGTTCTTC; CDR3: CASSYSRGSYNEQFF
size: NA; V: TRBV11-3; length: 14; D: NA; J: TRBJ2-5; DNA: TGTGCCAGCAGCCCTAGCCCTAGAGGGGAGACCCAGTACTTC; CDR3: CASSPSPRGETQYF
size: NA; V: TRBV5-4; length: 17; D: TRBD2; J: TRBJ2-1; DNA: TGTGCCAGCAGCTGGGGGGGAGCGGGAGCCACCTACAATGAGCAGTTCTTC; CDR3: CASSWGGAGATYNEQFF
size: NA; V: TRBV11-3; length: 17; D: TRBD2; J: TRBJ2-1; DNA: TGTGCCAGCAGCTTAGGCCTAGCGGGTTACTCCTACAATGAGCAGTTCTTC; CDR3: CASSLGLAGYSYNEQFF
size: NA; V: TRBV7-2; length: 14; D: NA; J: TRBJ2-5; DNA: TGTGCCAGCAGCTCCTTCGGGCGAGGGGGGACCCAGTACTTC; CDR3: CASSSFGRGGTQYF
size: NA; V: TRBV5-1; length: 15; D: NA; J: TRBJ1-4; DNA: TGCGCCAGCAGCCGATTCGGGGGAGTTAATGAAAAACTGTTTTTT; CDR3: CASSRFGGVNEKLFF
size: NA; V: TRBV2; length: 14; D: NA; J: TRBJ1-1; DNA: TGTGCCAGCAGTGAACCACCGACAAACACTGAAGCTTTCTTT; CDR3: CASSEPPTNTEAFF
size: NA; V: TRBV28; length: 15; D: TRBD1; J: TRBJ1-2; DNA: TGTGCCAGCAGTTTAGATCAGGGGGTAATCTATGGCTACACCTTC; CDR3: CASSLDQGVIYGYTF
size: NA; V: TRBV10-3; length: 15; D: TRBD1; J: TRBJ2-3; DNA: TGTGCCATCAGTTATGGACAGGGGGAAACAGATACGCAGTATTTT; CDR3: CAISYGQGETDTQYF
size: NA; V: TRBV7-3; length: 14; D: NA; J: TRBJ2-2; DNA: TGTGCCAGCAGAGTGGGGCTGGACACCGGGGAGCTGTTTTTT; CDR3: CASRVGLDTGELFF
size: NA; V: TRBV19; length: 18; D: TRBD1; J: TRBJ1-4; DNA: TGTGCCAGTAGTAAACGGACAGGGGTTTCTCGCGGCTTCGGAAAACTGTTTTTT; CDR3: CASSKRTGVSRGFGKLFF
size: few; V: TRBV2; length: 14; D: TRBD1; J: TRBJ2-7; DNA: TGTGCCAGCAGCGAACTACAGGGGTCCTACGAGCAGTACTTC; CDR3: CASSELQGSYEQYF
size: NA; V: TRBV19; length: 17; D: NA; J: TRBJ1-5; DNA: TGTGCCAGTAGTATAGATCTAGGGGACTCTAGCAATCAGCCCCAGCATTTT; CDR3: CASSIDLGDSSNQPQHF
size: NA; V: TRBV12-3/TRBV12-4; length: 11; D: NA; J: TRBJ1-2; DNA: TGTGCCAGCGCTGGGGGGTATGGCTACACCTTC; CDR3: CASAGGYGYTF
size: NA; V: TRBV29-1; length: 10; D: NA; J: TRBJ1-1; DNA: TGCAGCGTTGAAGAGGGGAGGGCTTTCTTT; CDR3: CSVEEGRAFF
size: NA; V: TRBV4-1; length: 16; D: TRBD1; J: TRBJ1-6; DNA: TGCGCCAGCAGCCAAAACCGGGACAGGGGAACTTCACCCCTCCACTTT; CDR3: CASSQNRDRGTSPLHF
size: NA; V: TRBV24-1; length: 14; D: TRBD1; J: TRBJ1-1; DNA: TGTGCCACCAGTGGAGGCAGGGGGCTGGCTGAAGCTTTCTTT; CDR3: CATSGGRGLAEAFF
size: NA; V: TRBV14; length: 14; D: TRBD2; J: TRBJ2-7; DNA: TGTGCCAGCAGCCCTAGCGGGCCCCCCTACGAGCAGTACTTC; CDR3: CASSPSGPPYEQYF
size: NA; V: TRBV11-3; length: 16; D: TRBD1; J: TRBJ2-7; DNA: TGTGCCAGCAGCTCGCAGACAGGGAAGGGCTCCTACGAGCAGTACTTC; CDR3: CASSSQTGKGSYEQYF
size: NA; V: TRBV7-2; length: 15; D: TRBD1; J: TRBJ2-1; DNA: TGTGCCAGCAGCTTAGCGCTTGGACAGGGTTATGAGCAGTTCTTC; CDR3: CASSLALGQGYEQFF
size: few; V: TRBV6-5; length: 14; D: TRBD1; J: TRBJ1-4; DNA: TGTGCCAGCAGCTTCGGACAGGGGGCAGAGGGGCTGTTTTTT; CDR3: CASSFGQGAEGLFF
size: NA; V: TRBV29-1; length: 12; D: NA; J: TRBJ1-2; DNA: TGCAGCACCTTAGATCGGGGGGATGGCTACACCTTC; CDR3: CSTLDRGDGYTF
size: NA; V: TRBV7-8; length: 17; D: NA; J: TRBJ1-2; DNA: TGTGCCAGCAGCCCCCCGGCGGTAAGGCAGCCATCCTATGGCTACACCTTC; CDR3: CASSPPAVRQPSYGYTF
size: NA; V: TRBV11-3; length: 16; D: NA; J: TRBJ1-3; DNA: TGTGCCAGCAGCTTACAATCGACAGGCATCGGAAACACCATATATTTT; CDR3: CASSLQSTGIGNTIYF
size: once; V: TRBV3-1/TRBV3-2; length: 16; D: NA; J: TRBJ1-5; DNA: TGTGCCAGCAGCCAAGAACCAGGGCGAGCCAATCAGCCCCAGCATTTT; CDR3: CASSQEPGRANQPQHF